The 16 T cell receptor beta chains given below trace back to one sample, sequenced in a study of blood T cell repertoires in COVID-19 (dated by TCRdb to the early 2020s). Library preparation was by the immunoSEQ multiplex PCR assay. TCRdb re-hosts the immuneACCESS table, in-frame sequences only. Its copies lack some clones; in the studies checked, an unresolved V gene accounts for under half of them, and the cause for the rest is not known. The sample table records roughly 190,000 clones; 84% of these occur just once. The ten top clones hold about 5.1% of the sample. Sequencing was done on a sample of peripheral blood. The receptors derive from a woman between 70 and 85 years old with active or convalescent COVID-19.

This chain joins TRBV4-1 and TRBJ2-4; tentatively, D is TRBD2 (5 bases). Germline assignment: CDR1 MGHRA and CDR2 YSYEKL. This CDR3 is built from 14 residues. The germline V and J ends were trimmed by 6 bases and 8 bases, with 17 bases remaining between them. The CDR3 DNA follows: TGCGCCAGCAGTGTGGGCGGTTTCGGGGACATTCAGTACTTC. Its protein is CASSVGGFGDIQYF.

This chain joins TRBV11-3 and TRBJ2-3; 8 nucleotides line up with TRBD2. The CDR3 spans 13 residues. The J segment lost 3 bases and the V segment lost 6 bases, leaving 2 bases of the junction unmatched. Per germline, CDR1 SGHNT and CDR2 YENEEA. This CDR3 is CASRASGTDTQYF. The CDR3 DNA sequence: TGTGCCAGCAGGGCTAGCGGGACAGATACGCAGTATTTT.

The chain joins TRBV6-2 or TRBV6-3 to TRBJ2-1, with 8 bases that match TRBD2. Germline V gene data show CDR1 as MNHEY and CDR2 as SVGEGT. The trim removed 3 bases at V and 3 bases at J, leaving 13 bases unmatched. There are 18 residues in the CDR3. The chain's CDR3 is CASSYRGGLVSDYNEQFF. The CDR3 DNA reads as TGTGCCAGCAGTTATCGGGGGGGTCTGGTGAGCGACTACAATGAGCAGTTCTTC.

The V call is TRBV28, the J call TRBJ2-7, with TRBD1 matching over 10 bases. The V gene end was trimmed by 6 bases and the J gene end by 3 bases; junction bases not matched to a gene: 8. The germline CDR1 and CDR2 sequences are MDHEN and SYDVKM. This CDR3 spans 15 amino acids. This CDR3 reads CASSLDRGRFYEQYF. In nucleotides, the CDR3 is TGTGCCAGCAGCTTAGACAGGGGGCGGTTCTACGAGCAGTACTTC.

The chain is built from TRBV21-1 and TRBJ2-2; the table's TRBD1 call for D was not verified on the DNA. TRBV21-1 is recorded as a pseudogene. The length of the CDR3 is 17 residues. The CDR3 spells CASSHHSRGLNTGELFF. The CDR3 coding sequence is TGTGCCAGCAGCCACCACTCCAGGGGGCTCAACACCGGGGAGCTGTTTTTT.

The CDR3 DNA reads TGTGCCAGCAGTTTAGACAGGGGGCGCGAGCAGTACTTC. This translates into CASSLDRGREQYF. The chain is built from TRBV27 and TRBJ2-7, with 10 bases fitting TRBD1. Germline values: CDR1 MNHEY, CDR2 SMNVEV (reference sequence). The ends lost 2 bases at V and 6 bases at J; junction bases unmatched: 1. The CDR3 is 13 residues long.

This chain uses TRBV27 with TRBJ2-3, with 8 bases identical to TRBD2. The ends lost 1 base at V and 0 bases at J; junction bases unmatched: 3. This CDR3 has 16 residues. Germline CDR1 and CDR2: MNHEY and SMNVEV (reference sequence). In DNA, the CDR3 is TGTGCCAGCAGTTTATTTGGGACTAGAAGCACAGATACGCAGTATTTT. This codes for CASSLFGTRSTDTQYF.

J is TRBJ1-4 and V is TRBV15; unclear D gene. Trimming removed 9 bases from V and 8 bases from J, with 16 bases in between. Per germline, CDR1 LNHNV and CDR2 YYDKDF (reference sequence). This CDR3 has 13 amino acids. The CDR3 region is CATAGTVYEKLFF. The CDR3 DNA follows: TGTGCCACGGCAGGAACTGTTTACGAAAAACTGTTTTTT.

The CDR3: CASSSEGGTYEQYF. The CDR3, as DNA: TGCGCCAGCAGCTCGGAGGGAGGCACCTACGAGCAGTACTTC. The chain recombines TRBV5-1 with TRBJ2-7; D might be TRBD2 (6 bases). Trimming cost V 3 bases and J 2 bases, with 12 bases left between them. Germline V gene data show CDR1 as SGHRS and CDR2 as YFSETQ. The CDR3 is 14 residues long.

The V and J genes are TRBV6-6 and TRBJ2-5, with TRBD1 as a possible D gene (6 bases). Germline CDR1 MNHNY, CDR2 SVGAGI (reference sequence). V was trimmed by 5 bases and J by 2 bases, leaving 6 bases between them. This CDR3 has 12 amino acids. The CDR3 sequence: CASSGQQETQYF. The CDR3 DNA reads as TGTGCCAGCAGTGGACAGCAAGAGACCCAGTACTTC.

The chain uses TRBV3-1 (or the pseudogene TRBV3-2) and TRBJ1-4, with a tentative D call TRBD1 (5 bases). Germline V gene sequence: CDR1 LGHDT, CDR2 YNNKEL (reference sequence). The germline V and J ends were trimmed by 0 bases and 8 bases, with 16 bases remaining between them. The CDR3 has 16 amino acids. Here the CDR3 reads CASSQDPGGGREKLFF. CDR3 in DNA: TGTGCCAGCAGCCAAGATCCGGGCGGGGGACGAGAAAAACTGTTTTTT.

The chain combines TRBV5-1 with TRBJ2-5, with TRBD1 as a possible D gene (7 bases). V was clipped by 2 bases and J by 6 bases, with 17 bases between them. The CDR3 has 15 residues. CDR1 and CDR2 from the germline V gene are SGHRS and YFSETQ. The CDR3 DNA reads as TGCGCCAGCAGCTTAAGACAGGGCGGGACCCAGACCCAGTACTTC. This gives the protein CASSLRQGGTQTQYF.

V gene TRBV28 combines with J gene TRBJ1-4, with D unresolved. The CDR3 spans 13 residues. Per germline, CDR1 MDHEN and CDR2 SYDVKM. Trimming left V 6 bases short and J 8 bases short, with 13 bases between. CDR3 nucleotides: TGTGCCAGCAGCTGGCCAGCGGCCGAAAAACTGTTTTTT. Amino acid sequence: CASSWPAAEKLFF.

J is TRBJ2-3 and V is TRBV7-9; 8 bases map to TRBD1. CDR3 length equals 17 residues. V trimming: 4 bases; J trimming: 2 bases; junction bases outside the gene matches: 11. The germline V gene has CDR1 SEHNR and CDR2 FQNEAQ (reference sequence). Here the CDR3 DNA reads TGTGCCAGCAGCTCCTATCACGGGACAGGAAACACAGATACGCAGTATTTT. Protein sequence: CASSSYHGTGNTDTQYF.

The V and J genes are TRBV9 and TRBJ1-6; tentative D call: TRBD1 (6 bases). CDR1 and CDR2 from the germline V gene are SGDLS and YYNGEE. Trimming removed 0 bases at V and 7 bases at J, with 8 bases between. CDR3 length: 14 residues. CDR3 loop: CASSVGTENSPLHF. Written as DNA, the CDR3 is TGTGCCAGCAGCGTAGGGACAGAGAATTCACCCCTCCACTTT.

This rearrangement joins TRBV2 to TRBJ2-7; 8 nucleotides match TRBD2. The CDR3 contains 17 residues. V lost 4 bases and J lost 1; bases outside the gene matches: 12. Germline lookup yields CDR1 SNHLY and CDR2 FYNNEI. Written as DNA, the CDR3 is TGTGCCAGCAGTGGGGGAGGTGGGACTAGGTGGTCCTACGAGCAGTACTTC. Amino acid sequence: CASSGGGGTRWSYEQYF. The complete variable domain, with remaining parts taken from reference TRBV2 and TRBJ2-7, reads EPEVTQTPSHQVTQMGQEVILRCVPISNHLYFYWYRQILGQKVEFLVSFYNNEISEKSEIFDDQFSVERPDGSNFTLKIRSTKLEDSAMYFCASSGGGGTRWSYEQYFGPGTRLTVT.